Given below is one T cell receptor (beta chain) in context. Individually, TCR cDNA molecules were each labelled with a unique molecular identifier. MiXCR, applied by TCRdb to the 5' RACE reads, yields one record per CDR3 protein. The sample lists roughly 10,000 distinct CDR3 sequences; less than 7.5% were seen once. Germline loops: CDR1 LGHNA, CDR2 YNFKEQ. This CDR3 has 16 amino acids. With 1 base removed from V and 0 bases from J, the gap between germline ends came to 13 bases. The data were taken from a study of spatial heterogeneity in lung cancer. Time point in this sample: sample taken at primary tumor resection.

The source was PBMCs, collected at surgery. The receptor was derived from a male donor with early-stage non-small cell lung cancer. This rearrangement joins TRBV4-2 to TRBJ2-7; D is perhaps TRBD2 (6 bases). This CDR3 reads CASSQVAGTSSYEQYF. CDR3 coding DNA: TGTGCCAGCAGCCAAGTTGCGGGAACCTCCTCCTACGAGCAGTACTTC.